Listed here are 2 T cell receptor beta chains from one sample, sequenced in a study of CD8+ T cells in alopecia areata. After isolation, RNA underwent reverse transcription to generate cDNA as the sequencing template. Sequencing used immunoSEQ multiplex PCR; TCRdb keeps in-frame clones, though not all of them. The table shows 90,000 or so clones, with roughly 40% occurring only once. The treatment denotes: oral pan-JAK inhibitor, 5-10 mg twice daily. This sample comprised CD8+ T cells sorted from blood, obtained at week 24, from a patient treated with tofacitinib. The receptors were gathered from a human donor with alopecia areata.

The CDR3 coding sequence is TGCGCCAGCAGCCCACCACAGGGGGAATCCGGGGAGCTGTTTTTT. It specifies CASSPPQGESGELFF. The V call is TRBV4-1, the J call TRBJ2-2, with 8 bases aligning to TRBD1. CDR3 size: 15 residues. The trim removed 4 bases at V and 6 bases at J, leaving 7 bases unmatched. The germline V gene encodes CDR1 MGHRA and CDR2 YSYEKL.

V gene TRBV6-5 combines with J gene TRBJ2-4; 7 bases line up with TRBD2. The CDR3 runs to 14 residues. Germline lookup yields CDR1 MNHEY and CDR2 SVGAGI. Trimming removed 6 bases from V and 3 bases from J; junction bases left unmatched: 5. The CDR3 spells CASSPSGVKNIQYF. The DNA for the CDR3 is TGTGCCAGCAGCCCAAGCGGGGTCAAAAACATTCAGTACTTC.